These T cell receptor beta chains were read from a single sample in a study of control samples from healthy donors and cancer patients. The protocol was immunoSEQ multiplex PCR, while the TCRdb copy is restricted to in-frame clones and leaves out a portion. The top ten hold about 14% of the sample, which has 250,000 to 300,000 clones, over 75% seen once. Material: PBMCs. The receptors derive from a woman aged 60-75 years with lung cancer. Each CDR3 is given with its conserved first and last residue. Fields, in order: clone size, V gene, J gene, D gene, CDR3 DNA, CDR3 protein. A D gene is named only where the DNA matches it firmly. Clone size is not always given. Where it is, it says once, few, many or a class for expanded clones.

clone size: once; V gene: TRBV5-4; J gene: TRBJ1-5; D gene: .; CDR3 DNA: TGTGCCAGCAGCTTGGCCCCCACTGGAAATCAGCCCCAGCATTTT; CDR3 protein: CASSLAPTGNQPQHF
clone size: once; V gene: TRBV6-1; J gene: TRBJ1-3; D gene: .; CDR3 DNA: TGTGCCAGCAGTGAGGCCATTCCCGGAAACACCATATATTTT; CDR3 protein: CASSEAIPGNTIYF
clone size: .; V gene: TRBV9; J gene: TRBJ2-2; D gene: TRBD2; CDR3 DNA: TGTGCCAGCAGCCGGACCGGGGACTACCGTTTGGGCGGGGAGCTGTTTTTT; CDR3 protein: CASSRTGDYRLGGELFF
clone size: .; V gene: TRBV2; J gene: TRBJ1-5; D gene: .; CDR3 DNA: TGTGCCAGCAGTGAGGACAGAGGTGGGGGGCCCCAGCATTTT; CDR3 protein: CASSEDRGGGPQHF
clone size: .; V gene: TRBV7-3; J gene: TRBJ2-7; D gene: .; CDR3 DNA: TGTGCCAGCAGCTCGATCGGACAGTCTTCCTACGAGCAGTACTTC; CDR3 protein: CASSSIGQSSYEQYF
clone size: .; V gene: TRBV7-9; J gene: TRBJ2-7; D gene: .; CDR3 DNA: TGTGCCAGCAGCCCTCCCGTCCACGAGCAGTACTTC; CDR3 protein: CASSPPVHEQYF
clone size: .; V gene: TRBV21-1; J gene: TRBJ1-6; D gene: .; CDR3 DNA: TGTGCCAGCAGCAAAGGAACTAAAGGGGGATATAATTCACCCCTCCACTTT; CDR3 protein: CASSKGTKGGYNSPLHF
clone size: .; V gene: TRBV6-5; J gene: TRBJ2-1; D gene: .; CDR3 DNA: TGTGCCAGCAGATCCGCAGGGGTACGGAGCAATGGGCAGTTCTTC; CDR3 protein: CASRSAGVRSNGQFF
clone size: .; V gene: TRBV6-5; J gene: TRBJ1-2; D gene: .; CDR3 DNA: TGTGCCAGCAGGAAGACGGGGGCAGGCTATGGCTACACCTTC; CDR3 protein: CASRKTGAGYGYTF
clone size: .; V gene: TRBV18; J gene: TRBJ1-1; D gene: .; CDR3 DNA: TGTGCCAGCTCACCCCTCCCACAGCCCGGGAACACTGAAGCTTTCTTT; CDR3 protein: CASSPLPQPGNTEAFF
clone size: once; V gene: TRBV18; J gene: TRBJ1-2; D gene: TRBD1; CDR3 DNA: TGTGCCAGCTCACAGGACAGGGGGCACTATGGCTACACCTTC; CDR3 protein: CASSQDRGHYGYTF
clone size: once; V gene: TRBV7-8; J gene: TRBJ1-1; D gene: .; CDR3 DNA: TGTGCCAGCAGCATCCGGACAAGGGATTATACTGAAGCTTTCTTT; CDR3 protein: CASSIRTRDYTEAFF
clone size: .; V gene: TRBV12-5; J gene: TRBJ2-7; D gene: TRBD2; CDR3 DNA: TGTGCTAGTGGCACACTAGCGGGGGAGCACGAGCAGTACTTC; CDR3 protein: CASGTLAGEHEQYF
clone size: .; V gene: TRBV14; J gene: TRBJ2-5; D gene: TRBD1; CDR3 DNA: TGTGCCAGCAGCCCCCAGACAGGGCGCGGAGAGACCCAGTACTTC; CDR3 protein: CASSPQTGRGETQYF
clone size: .; V gene: TRBV6-1; J gene: TRBJ1-5; D gene: TRBD1; CDR3 DNA: TGTGCCAGCAGTGAAAGCAGGGGGAATCAGCCCCAGCATTTT; CDR3 protein: CASSESRGNQPQHF
clone size: .; V gene: TRBV27; J gene: TRBJ2-3; D gene: .; CDR3 DNA: TGTGCCAGCAGAGGGCTAGGGATAGATACGCAGTATTTT; CDR3 protein: CASRGLGIDTQYF
clone size: .; V gene: TRBV6-6; J gene: TRBJ1-5; D gene: .; CDR3 DNA: TGTGCCAGCCTCAGGGAGGGGGTTAATCAGCCCCAGCATTTT; CDR3 protein: CASLREGVNQPQHF
clone size: once; V gene: TRBV7-3; J gene: TRBJ1-1; D gene: .; CDR3 DNA: TGTGCCAGCAGCTTACAGGGGTACACTGAAGCTTTCTTT; CDR3 protein: CASSLQGYTEAFF
clone size: few; V gene: TRBV19; J gene: TRBJ2-2; D gene: TRBD2; CDR3 DNA: TGTGCCAGTAGTATCCGGGGGACTAGCGGGGGTTCCGGGGAGCTGTTTTTT; CDR3 protein: CASSIRGTSGGSGELFF
clone size: .; V gene: TRBV3-1/TRBV3-2; J gene: TRBJ2-1; D gene: .; CDR3 DNA: TGTGCCAGCAGCCAAGATCCTCCCAGCTCGAGCTCCTACAATGAGCAGTTCTTC; CDR3 protein: CASSQDPPSSSSYNEQFF
clone size: .; V gene: TRBV19; J gene: TRBJ2-3; D gene: .; CDR3 DNA: TGTGCCAGCCGGGACGGGAGCACAGATACGCAGTATTTT; CDR3 protein: CASRDGSTDTQYF
clone size: .; V gene: TRBV9; J gene: TRBJ2-1; D gene: .; CDR3 DNA: TGTGCCAGCAGCGTAGTTGGGGAGTCCTACAATGAGCAGTTCTTC; CDR3 protein: CASSVVGESYNEQFF
clone size: .; V gene: TRBV18; J gene: TRBJ1-1; D gene: .; CDR3 DNA: TGTGCCAGCTCACCAGGGGGCTGGGACACTGAAGCTTTCTTT; CDR3 protein: CASSPGGWDTEAFF
clone size: .; V gene: TRBV18; J gene: TRBJ2-1; D gene: .; CDR3 DNA: TGTGCCAGCTCACTTGGGCGGTTACTTAGGAATGAGCAGTTCTTC; CDR3 protein: CASSLGRLLRNEQFF
clone size: .; V gene: TRBV18; J gene: TRBJ2-3; D gene: .; CDR3 DNA: TGTGCCAGCTCACCGTTAAAAGATACGCAGTATTTT; CDR3 protein: CASSPLKDTQYF
clone size: few; V gene: TRBV5-6; J gene: TRBJ1-5; D gene: TRBD1; CDR3 DNA: TGTGCCAGCAGCTTTTTTCTCGGGACAGGGAAGAATCAGCCCCAGCATTTT; CDR3 protein: CASSFFLGTGKNQPQHF
clone size: once; V gene: TRBV5-1; J gene: TRBJ1-1; D gene: .; CDR3 DNA: TGCGCCAGCAGCTTCTGGGAAGCAGACGAAGCTTTCTTT; CDR3 protein: CASSFWEADEAFF
clone size: .; V gene: TRBV10-3; J gene: TRBJ2-6; D gene: .; CDR3 DNA: TGTGCCATCGGGACAAACCTTGGCTCTGGGGCCAACGTCCTGACTTTC; CDR3 protein: CAIGTNLGSGANVLTF
clone size: .; V gene: TRBV27; J gene: TRBJ2-3; D gene: .; CDR3 DNA: TGTGCCAGCAGTCGAGAGGGAGCGGGCACAGATACGCAGTATTTT; CDR3 protein: CASSREGAGTDTQYF
clone size: .; V gene: TRBV19; J gene: TRBJ1-6; D gene: TRBD1; CDR3 DNA: TGTGCCAGTAGTCTCTCACAGGGGACGGATTCACCCCTCCACTTT; CDR3 protein: CASSLSQGTDSPLHF
clone size: .; V gene: TRBV12-3/TRBV12-4; J gene: TRBJ1-2; D gene: .; CDR3 DNA: TGTGCCAGCAGTTTACCACCGTCGGATGGCTACACCTTC; CDR3 protein: CASSLPPSDGYTF
clone size: .; V gene: TRBV24-1; J gene: TRBJ1-5; D gene: .; CDR3 DNA: TGTGCCACCAGTGCCCGGGGGACCGATCAGCCCCAGCATTTT; CDR3 protein: CATSARGTDQPQHF
clone size: .; V gene: TRBV5-1; J gene: TRBJ2-7; D gene: .; CDR3 DNA: TGCGCCAGCAGCTTGGGGGAGGCGGGCACCCACGAGCAGTACTTC; CDR3 protein: CASSLGEAGTHEQYF
clone size: once; V gene: TRBV19; J gene: TRBJ2-5; D gene: .; CDR3 DNA: TGTGCCAGTACCACACAGGGACAAGAGACCCAGTACTTC; CDR3 protein: CASTTQGQETQYF
clone size: few; V gene: TRBV7-5; J gene: TRBJ1-5; D gene: .; CDR3 DNA: TGTGTCAGAAGCTTGCCATGGGTGAGGGGCAATCAGCCCCAGCATTTT; CDR3 protein: CVRSLPWVRGNQPQHF
clone size: .; V gene: TRBV7-3; J gene: TRBJ2-6; D gene: TRBD1; CDR3 DNA: TGTGCCAGCAGCCAGGACAGGGGAACTGGGGCCAACGTCCTGACTTTC; CDR3 protein: CASSQDRGTGANVLTF
clone size: .; V gene: TRBV2; J gene: TRBJ1-6; D gene: TRBD1; CDR3 DNA: TGTGCCAGCCGGGACAGAAATTCACCCCTCCACTTT; CDR3 protein: CASRDRNSPLHF